This T cell receptor (beta chain) comes out of a study of blood T cell repertoires in COVID-19. For the study at large: Samples of COVID-19 (acute and convalescent) were obtained from the United States, Italy and Spain. T cells, B-cell-depleted T cells, or PBMCs supplied cDNA or gDNA.

The sample holds a few counts of this clone. Authors' data handling: Estimation of nucleated cell counts was performed using reference gene primer amplification. Profiled with immunoSEQ multiplex PCR; TCRdb holds only in-frame clones, not every one. D and trimming come from the DNA, and the V and J calls and clone size come from that table. The table has 190,000 or so clones, 85% to 90% seen once. V lost 6 bases to trimming and J lost 7 bases; unmatched junction nucleotides: 14. The CDR3 length is 15 residues. The germline V gene encodes CDR1 MNHEY and CDR2 SVGAGI. Sequences were obtained from peripheral blood. The J gene is TRBJ1-2, the V gene TRBV6-5, with 7 bases lining up with TRBD1. The TCR sequence derives from a woman aged 25 to 39 with active or convalescent COVID-19. The CDR3: CASSLANRGSAGYTF. The CDR3 nucleotides read TGTGCCAGCAGCCTAGCCAACAGGGGTTCCGCTGGCTACACCTTC.